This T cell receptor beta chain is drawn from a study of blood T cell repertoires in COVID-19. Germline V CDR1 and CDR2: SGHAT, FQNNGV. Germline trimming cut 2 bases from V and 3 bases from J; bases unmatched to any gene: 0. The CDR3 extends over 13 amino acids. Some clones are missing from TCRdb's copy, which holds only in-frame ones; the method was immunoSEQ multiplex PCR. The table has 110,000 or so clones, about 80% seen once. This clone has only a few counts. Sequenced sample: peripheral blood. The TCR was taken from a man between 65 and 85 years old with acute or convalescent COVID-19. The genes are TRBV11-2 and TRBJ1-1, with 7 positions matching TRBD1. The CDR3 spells CASSLQGDTEAFF. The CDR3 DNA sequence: TGTGCCAGCAGCTTACAGGGGGACACTGAAGCTTTCTTT.